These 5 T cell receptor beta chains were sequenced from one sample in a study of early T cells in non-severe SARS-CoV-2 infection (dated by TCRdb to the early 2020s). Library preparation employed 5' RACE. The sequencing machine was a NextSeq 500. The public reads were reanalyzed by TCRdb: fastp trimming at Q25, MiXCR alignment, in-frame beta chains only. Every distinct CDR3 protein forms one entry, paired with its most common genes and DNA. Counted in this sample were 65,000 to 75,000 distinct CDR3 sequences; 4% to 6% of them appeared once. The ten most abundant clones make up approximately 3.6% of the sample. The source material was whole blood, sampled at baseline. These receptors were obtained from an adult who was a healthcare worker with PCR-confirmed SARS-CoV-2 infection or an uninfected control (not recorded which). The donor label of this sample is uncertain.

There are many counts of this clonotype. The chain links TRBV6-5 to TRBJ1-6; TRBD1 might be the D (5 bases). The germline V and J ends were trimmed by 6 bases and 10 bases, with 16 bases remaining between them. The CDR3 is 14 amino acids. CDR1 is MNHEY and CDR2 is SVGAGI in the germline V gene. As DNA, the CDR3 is TGTGCCAGCAGCCCCGGAGGGGAGGTCTCACCCCTCCACTTT. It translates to CASSPGGEVSPLHF.

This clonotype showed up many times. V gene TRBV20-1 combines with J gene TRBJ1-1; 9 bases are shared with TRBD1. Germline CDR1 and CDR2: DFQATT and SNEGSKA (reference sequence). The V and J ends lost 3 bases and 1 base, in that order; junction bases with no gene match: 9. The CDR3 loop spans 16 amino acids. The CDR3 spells CSARVPGQGPNTEAFF. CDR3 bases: TGCAGTGCTAGGGTCCCGGGACAGGGACCGAACACTGAAGCTTTCTTT.

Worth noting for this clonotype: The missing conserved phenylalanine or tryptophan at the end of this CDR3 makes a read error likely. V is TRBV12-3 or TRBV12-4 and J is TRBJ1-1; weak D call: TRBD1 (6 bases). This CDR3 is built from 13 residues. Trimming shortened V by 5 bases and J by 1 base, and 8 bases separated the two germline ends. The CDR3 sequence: CASSLGGNTEAFS. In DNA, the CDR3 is TGTGCCAGCAGTCTAGGGGGGAACACTGAAGCTTTCTCT.

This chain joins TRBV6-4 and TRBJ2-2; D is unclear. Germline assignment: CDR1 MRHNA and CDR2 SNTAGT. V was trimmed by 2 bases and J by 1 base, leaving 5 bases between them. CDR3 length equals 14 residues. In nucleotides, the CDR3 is TGTGCCAGCAGTGACGGCGAGAACACCGGGGAGCTGTTTTTT. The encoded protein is CASSDGENTGELFF.

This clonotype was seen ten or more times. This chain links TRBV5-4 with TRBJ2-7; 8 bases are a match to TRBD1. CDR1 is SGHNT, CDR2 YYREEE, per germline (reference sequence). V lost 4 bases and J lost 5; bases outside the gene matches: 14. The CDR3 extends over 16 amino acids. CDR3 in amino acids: CASSLPIGQGTHEQYF. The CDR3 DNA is TGTGCCAGCAGCCTCCCAATCGGACAGGGAACCCACGAGCAGTACTTC. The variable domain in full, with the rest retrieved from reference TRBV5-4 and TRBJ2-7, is ETGVTQSPTHLIKTRGQQVTLRCSSQSGHNTVSWYQQALGQGPQFIFQYYREEENGRGNFPPRFSGLQFPNYSSELNVNALELDDSALYLCASSLPIGQGTHEQYFGPGTRLTVT.